Listed below are T cell receptor beta chains from one sample, sequenced in a study of Ad26.COV2.S vaccination and SARS-CoV-2 variants. Libraries were prepared by immunoSEQ multiplex PCR; TCRdb keeps only in-frame clonotypes and omits some of them. The table has around 100,000 clones, less than 85% seen once. The specimen comprised peripheral blood, sampled after recovery from COVID-19. These receptors all come from a human donor who had recovered from COVID-19. CDR3s include the opening cysteine and the closing phenylalanine or tryptophan. D genes are given only for firm matches. Expanded clones are given a class, and other clones once, few, many or no size at all.

abundance | d_gene | j_gene | v_gene | CDR3aa | CDR3nt
once | TRBD1 | TRBJ2-7 | TRBV28 | CASLGRTGAVRSSYEQYF | TGTGCCAGCCTTGGACGGACAGGGGCGGTAAGGAGCTCCTACGAGCAGTACTTC
NA | TRBD1 | TRBJ1-1 | TRBV6-6 | CASTYRDRGHLEAFF | TGTGCCAGCACCTACAGGGACAGGGGCCACCTTGAAGCTTTCTTT
NA | NA | TRBJ2-7 | TRBV4-3 | CASSQMAGGSYEQYF | TGCGCCAGCAGCCAGATGGCAGGGGGGTCCTACGAGCAGTACTTC
NA | TRBD2 | TRBJ2-2 | TRBV7-6 | CASSLGLAGVGTGELFF | TGTGCCAGCAGCCTCGGACTAGCGGGAGTGGGCACCGGGGAGCTGTTTTTT
NA | NA | TRBJ1-1 | TRBV18 | CASSPNTEAFF | TGTGCCAGCTCACCAAACACTGAAGCTTTCTTT
NA | TRBD2 | TRBJ2-1 | TRBV28 | CASTVSGLAGAYNEQFF | TGTGCCAGCACCGTATCTGGACTAGCGGGAGCCTACAATGAGCAGTTCTTC
NA | TRBD1 | TRBJ2-1 | TRBV6-4 | CASSEGQGGHNEQFF | TGTGCCAGCAGTGAGGGACAGGGGGGACACAATGAGCAGTTCTTC
many | TRBD1 | TRBJ1-5 | TRBV2 | CASRPSTGVNQPQHF | TGTGCCAGCAGGCCTTCAACAGGGGTCAATCAGCCCCAGCATTTT
few | NA | TRBJ2-5 | TRBV24-1 | CATSLSGRETQYF | TGTGCCACCTCCCTTTCGGGGAGAGAGACCCAGTACTTC
NA | TRBD2 | TRBJ2-7 | TRBV12-5 | CASGRTSGILYEQYF | TGTGCTAGTGGCAGGACTAGCGGGATATTATACGAGCAGTACTTC
NA | NA | TRBJ2-7 | TRBV7-2 | CASSLGTIEQYF | TGTGCCAGCAGCTTAGGCACGATCGAGCAGTACTTC
once | NA | TRBJ1-2 | TRBV27 | CASSATGFYYGYTF | TGTGCCAGCAGTGCGACAGGTTTTTACTATGGCTACACCTTC
NA | TRBD1 | TRBJ1-4 | TRBV3-1/TRBV3-2 | CASSRYPRDRVGEKLFF | TGTGCCAGCAGTCGCTACCCTCGGGACAGGGTAGGGGAAAAACTGTTTTTT
NA | TRBD2 | TRBJ2-1 | TRBV27 | CASTGLAESYNEQFF | TGTGCCAGCACGGGACTAGCGGAGTCCTACAATGAGCAGTTCTTC
NA | TRBD1 | TRBJ2-7 | TRBV7-9 | CASSLGQGAWEQYF | TGTGCCAGCAGCTTAGGGCAGGGGGCGTGGGAGCAGTACTTC
NA | TRBD2 | TRBJ2-2 | TRBV9 | CASSVSGRVTGELFF | TGTGCCAGCAGCGTGAGCGGGAGGGTCACCGGGGAGCTGTTTTTT
few | TRBD1 | TRBJ1-6 | TRBV6-6 | CASSYGQGDSPLHF | TGTGCCAGCAGTTATGGACAGGGAGATTCACCCCTCCACTTT
NA | NA | TRBJ1-5 | TRBV15 | CATSRAEGQPQHF | TGTGCCACCAGCAGGGCCGAGGGGCAGCCCCAGCATTTT
NA | NA | TRBJ2-3 | TRBV6-1 | CASSEFARDTQYF | TGTGCCAGCAGTGAATTCGCGAGAGATACGCAGTATTTT
NA | TRBD1 | TRBJ2-5 | TRBV28 | CASSYSGTGAETQYF | TGTGCCAGCAGTTACTCCGGGACAGGGGCTGAGACCCAGTACTTC
NA | TRBD1 | TRBJ2-5 | TRBV2 | CASQAGQGWGSETQYF | TGTGCCAGCCAAGCGGGACAGGGATGGGGATCGGAGACCCAGTACTTC
few | NA | TRBJ1-1 | TRBV5-1 | CASSLYQGSEAFF | TGCGCCAGCAGCTTGTATCAGGGAAGCGAAGCTTTCTTT
NA | NA | TRBJ1-2 | TRBV7-2 | CASSLTGYYGYTF | TGTGCCAGCAGCCTGACAGGATACTATGGCTACACCTTC